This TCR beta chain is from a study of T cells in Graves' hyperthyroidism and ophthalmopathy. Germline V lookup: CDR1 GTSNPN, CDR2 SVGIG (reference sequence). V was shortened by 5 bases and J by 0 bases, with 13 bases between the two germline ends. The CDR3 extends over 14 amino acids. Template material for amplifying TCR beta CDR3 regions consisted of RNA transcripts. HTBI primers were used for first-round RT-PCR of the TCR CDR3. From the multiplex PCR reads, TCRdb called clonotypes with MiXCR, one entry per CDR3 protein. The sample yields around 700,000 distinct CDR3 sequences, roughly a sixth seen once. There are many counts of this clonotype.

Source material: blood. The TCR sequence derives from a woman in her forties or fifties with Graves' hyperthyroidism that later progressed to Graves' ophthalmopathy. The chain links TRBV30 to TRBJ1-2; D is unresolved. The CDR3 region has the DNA TGTGCCTGGGCAAGGCGGGCGGCTAACTATGGCTACACCTTC. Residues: CAWARRAANYGYTF.